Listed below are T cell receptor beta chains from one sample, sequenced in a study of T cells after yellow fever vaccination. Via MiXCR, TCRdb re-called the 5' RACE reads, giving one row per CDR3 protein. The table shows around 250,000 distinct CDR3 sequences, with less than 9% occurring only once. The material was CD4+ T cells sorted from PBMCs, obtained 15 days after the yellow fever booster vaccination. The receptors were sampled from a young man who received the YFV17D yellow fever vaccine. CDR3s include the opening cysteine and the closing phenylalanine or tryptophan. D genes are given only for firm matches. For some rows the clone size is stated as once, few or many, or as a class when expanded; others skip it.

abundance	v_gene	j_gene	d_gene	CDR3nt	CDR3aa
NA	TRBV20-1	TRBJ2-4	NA	TGCAGTGCTCTGGTGGGGGTTGCCAAAAACATTCAGTACTTC	CSALVGVAKNIQYF
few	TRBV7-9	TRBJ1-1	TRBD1	TGTGCCAGCAGCTTACGAAGACAGGGTACTGAAGCTTTCTTT	CASSLRRQGTEAFF
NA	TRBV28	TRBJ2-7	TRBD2	TGTGCCAGCAGTTTATACGGGAGGCTGACCTACGAGCAGTACTTC	CASSLYGRLTYEQYF
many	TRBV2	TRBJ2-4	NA	TGTGCCAGCGGAGATTCCACCGTCCTAGCCAAAAACATTCAGTACTTC	CASGDSTVLAKNIQYF
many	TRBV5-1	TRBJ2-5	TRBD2	TGCGCCAGCACTGTAAATTTAATAGCGGGAGCGGAGACCCAGTACTTC	CASTVNLIAGAETQYF
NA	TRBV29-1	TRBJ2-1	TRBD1	TGCAGCGCCCGAAGGGCAGGGGGAAGTAATGAGCAGTTCTTC	CSARRAGGSNEQFF
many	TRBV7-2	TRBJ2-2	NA	TGTGCCAGCAGTTTAGGAACTTTCACCGGGGAGCTGTTTTTT	CASSLGTFTGELFF
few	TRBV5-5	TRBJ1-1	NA	TGTGCCAGCAGCAGCTCGACAGTTTACACTGAAGCTTTCTTT	CASSSSTVYTEAFF
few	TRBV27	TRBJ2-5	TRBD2	TGTGCCAGCAGTTTTCTGCGGGGGGCCCAGTACTTC	CASSFLRGAQYF
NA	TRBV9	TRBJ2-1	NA	TGTGCCAGCAGCCCAAGGACGGCCGCCAATGAGCAGTTCTTC	CASSPRTAANEQFF
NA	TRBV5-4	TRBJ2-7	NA	TGTGCCAGCAGCTTGTCGGGGGCTGAGTACGAGCAGTACTTC	CASSLSGAEYEQYF
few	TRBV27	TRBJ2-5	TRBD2	TGTGCCAGCAGCCCAAAGGTCACTAGCGGGAACCAAGAGACCCAGTACTTC	CASSPKVTSGNQETQYF
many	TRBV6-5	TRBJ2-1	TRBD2	TGTGCCAGCAGTTACTCGATCGGGGGGAATGAGCAGTTCTTC	CASSYSIGGNEQFF
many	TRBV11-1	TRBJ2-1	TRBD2	TGTGCCAGCAGCTTAGAGAGTAGCGGGAGGGCCTTAGTATTTAATGAGCAGTTCTTC	CASSLESSGRALVFNEQFF
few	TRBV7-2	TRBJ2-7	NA	TGTGCCAGCAGCTTAGAGGCCTTTGGGGCCTACGAGCAGTACTTC	CASSLEAFGAYEQYF
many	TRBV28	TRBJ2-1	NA	TGTGCCAGCATCCCGACTAGACCCCACAATGAGCAGTTCTTC	CASIPTRPHNEQFF
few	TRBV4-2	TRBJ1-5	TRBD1	TGTGCCAGCAGCCAAGTTGACAGGGGATCTCAGCCCCAGCATTTT	CASSQVDRGSQPQHF
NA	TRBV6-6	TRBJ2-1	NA	TGTGCCAGCAGTGGCTCCGGGAGCCATGAGCAGTTCTTC	CASSGSGSHEQFF
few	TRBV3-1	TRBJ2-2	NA	TGTGCCAGCAGCCAATTGGAATCCACCGGGGAGCTGTTTTTT	CASSQLESTGELFF